These 7 T cell receptor beta chains share one sample of origin, sequenced in a study of T cells in Graves' hyperthyroidism and ophthalmopathy. TCR beta CDR3 regions were amplified from RNA transcripts. The HTBI primer set served for first-round RT-PCR of the TCR CDR3. One entry per CDR3 protein, called by TCRdb with MiXCR from the multiplex PCR reads. The sample has some 550,000 distinct CDR3 sequences; 16% are singletons. Sequenced sample: blood. The receptor source for this set is a woman in her thirties or forties with Graves' ophthalmopathy.

The chain recombines TRBV7-9 with TRBJ1-3; possibly TRBD1 for D (6 bases). Germline V CDR1 and CDR2: SEHNR, FQNEAQ (reference sequence). CDR3 size: 15 residues. Trimming removed 5 bases at V and 4 bases at J, with 15 bases between. The DNA of the CDR3 is TGTGCCAGCAGCCTCCCGACAGGCGCCGGAAACACCATATATTTT. Residues: CASSLPTGAGNTIYF.

This clonotype was recorded at least ten times. Here the CDR3 reads CASSVPEPEAFF. For the CDR3, the DNA is TGTGCCAGCAGCGTCCCCGAGCCCGAAGCTTTCTTT. The V call is TRBV7-2, the J call TRBJ1-1; D not certain. V dropped 5 bases and J dropped 8 bases, with 12 bases sitting between them. Germline CDR1 SGHTA, CDR2 FQGNSA. The CDR3 length is 12 residues.

This clonotype showed up just a few times. The V and J genes are TRBV20-1 and TRBJ2-5; perhaps TRBD2 as D (6 bases). Between the trimmed V and J ends, which lost 6 bases and 5 bases, there was a span of 25 bases. This CDR3 has 16 amino acids. CDR1 and CDR2 from the germline V gene are DFQATT and SNEGSKA (reference sequence). The CDR3 coding sequence is TGCAGTGCAAGGTCATCCGGGACTTATTTCCGGGAGACCCAGTACTTC. Translated: CSARSSGTYFRETQYF.

The rearrangement joins TRBV6-1 to TRBJ1-1, with 10 bases aligning to TRBD1. There are 16 residues in the CDR3. Germline CDR1 MNHNS, CDR2 SASEGT. J lost 2 bases, V lost 5 bases, and 8 bases had no gene match. CDR3 DNA: TGTGCCAGCAGTAAGGGACAGGGGCCCACCAACACTGAAGCTTTCTTT. This translates into CASSKGQGPTNTEAFF.

This clonotype was detected many times. The chain is built from TRBV27 and TRBJ1-5; TRBD1 might be the D (5 bases). Trimming removed 5 bases from V and 2 bases from J, with 16 bases in between. CDR3 size: 16 residues. Germline V CDR1 and CDR2: MNHEY, SMNVEV (reference sequence). CDR3 protein: CASSRRGVLGNQPQHF. The CDR3 DNA sequence: TGTGCCAGCAGTCGGCGGGGGGTCTTAGGCAATCAGCCCCAGCATTTT.

This clonotype was seen ten or more times. The gene calls are TRBV20-1 and TRBJ2-3, with 8 positions matching TRBD2. Looked up from germline, CDR1 is DFQATT and CDR2 is SNEGSKA (reference sequence). The CDR3 consists of 13 residues. V was clipped by 5 bases and J by 8 bases; unmatched bases: 9. CDR3 coding DNA: TGCAGTGCTGGAGCGGGGGCGGGGGGTACGCAGTATTTT. Amino acid sequence: CSAGAGAGGTQYF.

This sequence joins TRBV7-6 and TRBJ2-4; 9 bases match TRBD2. V lost 5 bases to trimming and J lost 6 bases; unmatched junction nucleotides: 8. This CDR3 is 15 amino acids long. Looked up from germline, CDR1 is SGHVS and CDR2 is FNYEAQ. CDR3 sequence reads: CASSPREGSGNIQYF. CDR3 nucleotide sequence: TGTGCCAGCAGCCCGCGGGAGGGGAGCGGAAACATTCAGTACTTC.